This T cell receptor (beta chain) was observed in a study of vaccination and CD4 T cells after COVID-19. Turning to the study itself: Convalescent persons amounted to six males plus four females, two of whom were Hispanic. Post-vaccination samples were procured at a median of approximately 70 days following dose two (range 14 to 241).

The CDR3 totals 13 residues. The V end lost 2 bases, the J end lost 7 bases, and 9 bases lay between the germline ends. Germline lookup yields CDR1 MNHNS and CDR2 SASEGT. As for treatment: roughly 11-day PBMC culture with coronavirus spike peptide pools or control peptides (ViraFEST assay). In the ViraFEST assay, peptide-pool expansion preceded TCR sequencing of expanded clonotypes. With the Oncomine TCR Beta short-read assay, DNA from cultured CD4+ T cells was sequenced. TCRdb re-called the PCR reads through MiXCR, storing one row per CDR3 protein. The table lists 5,000 or so distinct CDR3 sequences, about 71% of them singletons. This clonotype has just a few counts. Its antigen is currently unknown.

The genes are TRBV6-1 and TRBJ1-5; a possible D gene is TRBD1 (6 bases). The receptor was isolated from a human donor who had recovered from COVID-19. Material: CD4+ T cells from blood, cultured in vitro. CDR3 DNA sequence: TGTGCCAGCAGTGAAATTCAGGGGCAGCCCCAGCATTTT. It codes for CASSEIQGQPQHF.